The source of this T cell receptor beta chain is a study of shared clonotypes between healthy human individuals. Germline-derived CDR1 and CDR2 are MRHNA and SNTAGT. The CDR3 consists of 14 residues. V lost 5 bases and J 5 bases, leaving 12 bases between the germline ends. Sequencing was performed with immunoSEQ multiplex PCR; in TCRdb, only in-frame clones are kept and a portion is missing. Of 2 million to 2.5 million clones listed, approximately 93% are singletons. This receptor was taken from a man between 18 and 35 years old in good health. Some clones in this sample may be carry-over from other donors' samples. The J gene is TRBJ1-4, the V gene TRBV6-4; D is unclear. What was sequenced was naive CD4+ T cells from PBMCs. Subset denoted: CD45RA+ positively selected. CDR3 coding DNA: TGTGCCAGCAGTCCCGACGGACGGAATGAAAAACTGTTTTTT. Its protein is CASSPDGRNEKLFF.